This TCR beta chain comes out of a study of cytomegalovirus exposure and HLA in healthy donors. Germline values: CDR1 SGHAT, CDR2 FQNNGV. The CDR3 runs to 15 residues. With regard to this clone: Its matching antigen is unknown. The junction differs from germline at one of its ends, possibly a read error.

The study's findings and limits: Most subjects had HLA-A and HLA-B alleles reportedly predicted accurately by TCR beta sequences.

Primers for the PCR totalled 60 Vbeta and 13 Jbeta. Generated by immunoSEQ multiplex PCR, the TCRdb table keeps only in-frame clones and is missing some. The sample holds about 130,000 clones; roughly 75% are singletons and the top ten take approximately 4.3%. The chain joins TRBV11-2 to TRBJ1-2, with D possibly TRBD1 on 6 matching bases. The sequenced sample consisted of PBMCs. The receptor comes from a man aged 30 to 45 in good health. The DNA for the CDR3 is TGTGCCAGCAGACCCGAGAGGGCAGGGGACTATGGCCACACCTTC. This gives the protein CASRPERAGDYGHTF. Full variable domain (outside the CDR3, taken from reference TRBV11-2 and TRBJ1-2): EAGVAQSPRYKIIEKRQSVAFWCNPISGHATLYWYQQILGQGPKLLIQFQNNGVVDDSQLPKDRFSAERLKGVDSTLKIQPAKLEDSAVYLCASRPERAGDYGHTFGSGTRLTVV.